Below, 17 T cell receptor beta chains from the same sample are listed, as sequenced in a study of shared clonotypes between healthy human individuals. Here immunoSEQ multiplex PCR was the method, and the copy in TCRdb shows in-frame clones only, minus some. The sample has roughly 2.1 million clones, roughly 91% seen once. Naive CD8 cells lacked CD45RO, underwent positive selection for CCR7 and left out terminally differentiated effector memory CD45RA+ cells. The material sequenced was naive CD8+ T cells from PBMCs. Receptor source: a young man in good health. Some clones in this sample may be carry-over from other donors' samples.

The CDR3 sequence: CASHRGYDTQYF. As DNA, the CDR3 is TGTGCCAGCCACAGGGGGTACGATACGCAGTATTTT. The V gene is TRBV14, the J gene TRBJ2-3; 8 bases are shared with TRBD1. J was trimmed by 6 bases and V by 8 bases; bases with no gene match: 4. CDR3 length: 12 residues. Germline V gives CDR1 SGHDN, CDR2 FVKESK.

This chain uses TRBV11-2 with TRBJ2-3, with a possible D match to TRBD2 (5 bases). V lost 5 bases and J 2 bases, leaving 20 bases between the germline ends. Per germline, CDR1 SGHAT and CDR2 FQNNGV. The CDR3 length is 17 residues. The CDR3 is CASSPLRFRDPTDTQYF. The CDR3 DNA sequence: TGTGCCAGCAGCCCGCTTCGGTTCCGGGATCCCACAGATACGCAGTATTTT.

The chain recombines TRBV29-1 with TRBJ1-2; D not certain. Trimming cost V 6 bases and J 6 bases, with 11 bases left between them. Per the germline V gene, CDR1 is SQVTM and CDR2 is ANQGSEA. This CDR3 spans 11 amino acids. CDR3 DNA sequence: TGCAGCGTCGTCTCCGGGGATGGCTACACCTTC. This gives the protein CSVVSGDGYTF. The variable domain in full, with the rest retrieved from reference TRBV29-1 and TRBJ1-2, is SAVISQKPSRDICQRGTSLTIQCQVDSQVTMMFWYRQQPGQSLTLIATANQGSEATYESGFVIDKFPISRPNLTFSTLTVSNMSPEDSSIYLCSVVSGDGYTFGSGTRLTVV.

V gene TRBV27 combines with J gene TRBJ2-7; 10 bases are a match to TRBD2. Germline CDR1 MNHEY, CDR2 SMNVEV (reference sequence). The V segment lost 5 bases and the J segment 1 base; nucleotides outside the gene matches: 8. The CDR3 loop spans 16 amino acids. CDR3 amino acids: CASSPLLAGVSYEQYF. DNA for the CDR3: TGTGCCAGCAGTCCCCTTCTAGCGGGGGTATCCTACGAGCAGTACTTC.

This clone was picked up one time. CDR3 nucleotide sequence: TGTGCCAGCAACCCCGGTCTAGCGGGATTGAATGGTGAGCAGTTCTTC. This codes for CASNPGLAGLNGEQFF. The chain uses TRBV27 and TRBJ2-1; 9 nucleotides match TRBD2. Germline lookup yields CDR1 MNHEY and CDR2 SMNVEV (reference sequence). The CDR3 covers 16 residues. After removal of 7 bases from V and 9 bases from J, the junction contained 16 bases not matched to a gene.

V is TRBV27 and J is TRBJ2-2, with D possibly TRBD2 on 6 matching bases. Germline V gene data show CDR1 as MNHEY and CDR2 as SMNVEV (reference sequence). The V end lost 7 bases, the J end lost 6 bases, and 15 bases lay between the germline ends. The CDR3 runs 14 residues. Here the CDR3 DNA reads TGTGCCAGCACAGGGACTTTAGGGCCCGGGGAGCTGTTTTTT. Translation gives CASTGTLGPGELFF.

In nucleotides, the CDR3 is TGTGCCAGTAGTATTATCCCTCCGGGACAGGGGGTCAATGAGCAGTTCTTC. Residues: CASSIIPPGQGVNEQFF. The chain combines TRBV19 with TRBJ2-1; 11 nucleotides agree with TRBD1. V lost 3 bases, J lost 6 bases, and 10 bases stayed unmatched. CDR3 length equals 17 residues. Germline CDR1 LNHDA, CDR2 SQIVND (reference sequence).

The V gene is TRBV27, the J gene TRBJ2-4; the match to TRBD2 covers 11 bases. V dropped 6 bases and J dropped 2; count of bases not matched to a gene: 6. The CDR3 has 16 residues. Germline loops: CDR1 MNHEY, CDR2 SMNVEV (reference sequence). The CDR3 sequence is CASRTSGKLSKNIQYF. The CDR3 region has the DNA TGTGCCAGCAGGACTAGCGGGAAGCTGTCCAAAAACATTCAGTACTTC.

The gene calls are TRBV7-3 and TRBJ2-1; 10 bases are a match to TRBD1. Germline V gene sequence: CDR1 SGHTA, CDR2 FQGTGA. Germline trimming cut 4 bases from V and 6 bases from J; bases unmatched to any gene: 6. The length of the CDR3 is 15 residues. The CDR3 DNA follows: TGTGCCAGCAGCTCTAGGGACAGGGGTTCCAATGAGCAGTTCTTC. This gives the protein CASSSRDRGSNEQFF.

V gene TRBV2 combines with J gene TRBJ2-7; TRBD2 is a possible D gene (5 bases). Germline V gives CDR1 SNHLY, CDR2 FYNNEI. Trimming removed 6 bases at V and 4 bases at J, with 7 bases between. This CDR3 has 11 residues. The DNA of the CDR3 is TGTGCCAGCAGGGACTTTTACGAGCAGTACTTC. Translated, it gives CASRDFYEQYF.

The chain joins TRBV9 to TRBJ2-3; the match to TRBD2 covers 12 bases. The CDR3 spans 19 residues. Germline trimming cut 1 base from V and 2 bases from J; bases unmatched to any gene: 11. Germline V gene sequence: CDR1 SGDLS, CDR2 YYNGEE. CDR3 sequence reads: CASSVPTLRTSGDTDTQYF. The CDR3 bases are TGTGCCAGCAGCGTACCGACCCTAAGGACTAGCGGGGACACAGATACGCAGTATTTT.

This clone appeared a single time. The V and J genes are TRBV27 and TRBJ2-1; 12 bases are shared with TRBD2. Germline CDR1 is MNHEY and CDR2 is SMNVEV (reference sequence). Unmatched junction bases numbered 9, after V lost 4 bases and J lost 8 bases. There are 16 residues in the CDR3. This chain's CDR3 is CASSSLLAGGIYEQFF. DNA for the CDR3: TGTGCCAGCAGTTCCCTACTAGCGGGAGGTATATATGAGCAGTTCTTC.

V usage is TRBV4-1 and J usage is TRBJ1-5; D gene unclear. CDR1 is MGHRA, CDR2 YSYEKL, per germline. V lost 0 bases and J 7 bases, leaving 13 bases between the germline ends. This CDR3 is 15 amino acids long. The CDR3 region has the DNA TGCGCCAGCAGCCAAGATGATGGGTTTCAGCAGCCCCAGCATTTT. Translation gives CASSQDDGFQQPQHF.

The chain couples TRBV9 to TRBJ2-1; D tentatively reads TRBD1 or TRBD2 (5 bases each). CDR1 and CDR2 (germline): SGDLS, YYNGEE. Deletions cut 3 bases from V and 0 bases from J, with 16 bases between. This CDR3 has 17 amino acids. The CDR3 loop reads CASSGGAWSSSYNEQFF. The CDR3 coding sequence is TGTGCCAGCAGCGGAGGGGCTTGGTCTAGCTCCTACAATGAGCAGTTCTTC.

There are a few counts of this clone. The chain uses TRBV7-9 and TRBJ1-2; 7 bases line up with TRBD1. Germline lookup yields CDR1 SEHNR and CDR2 FQNEAQ (reference sequence). Trimming removed 5 bases from V and 6 bases from J; junction bases left unmatched: 9. The CDR3 loop spans 14 amino acids. The CDR3 DNA is TGTGCCAGCAGCCCGCCTACAGGGGATCATGGCTACACCTTC. This encodes CASSPPTGDHGYTF.

The V gene is TRBV27, the J gene TRBJ1-2; the D is unclear. The CDR3 loop spans 12 amino acids. V was clipped by 7 bases and J by 2 bases, with 8 bases between them. Germline lookup yields CDR1 MNHEY and CDR2 SMNVEV (reference sequence). The CDR3 coding sequence is TGTGCCAGCATCGATGGGAACTATGGCTACACCTTC. This translates into CASIDGNYGYTF.

The rearrangement links TRBV28 to TRBJ2-1; no clear D. V was clipped by 1 base and J by 9 bases, with 4 bases between them. The CDR3 runs 11 residues. From germline, CDR1 is MDHEN and CDR2 SYDVKM. CDR3 loop: CASSLFREQFF. CDR3 DNA sequence: TGTGCCAGCAGTTTATTCCGTGAGCAGTTCTTC.